This section outlines one T cell receptor beta chain sequence together with its context. No antigen is known for it. The germline CDR1 and CDR2 sequences are MDHEN and SYDVKM. The V gene end was trimmed by 6 bases and the J gene end by 5 bases; junction bases not matched to a gene: 8. The CDR3 sequence is 15 residues long. Data came from immunoSEQ multiplex PCR; TCRdb stores just in-frame clones and leaves some out. The sample consists of over 25,000 clones, nearly 80% of them appearing once. The data derive from a study of PD-1 blockade in classical Hodgkin lymphoma. Study-level findings and limits: Patients who responded completely had about the same baseline diversity as newly diagnosed patients. A significant rise in TCR diversity by C4D1 was seen for CD4+ but not CD8+ cells. Patients with an early start, nivolumab under 1 year after ASCT, were excluded. Relapsed/refractory patients reportedly had the lowest baseline TCR diversity, below newly diagnosed patients, who were below healthy donors.

All patients experienced relapse after autologous stem cell transplantation, and brentuximab vedotin exposure was variable. This material consisted of peripheral blood mononuclear cells (PBMCs), taken before the second cycle of nivolumab. The clonotype originates from a human donor with classical Hodgkin lymphoma. The chain joins TRBV28 to TRBJ2-3, with 10 bases identical to TRBD1. As DNA, the CDR3 is TGTGCCAGCAGCCCCCCCGGGACAGGGGTAGATACGCAGTATTTT. Protein sequence: CASSPPGTGVDTQYF.